Below, 18 T cell receptor beta chains from the same sample are listed, as sequenced in a study of cytomegalovirus exposure and HLA in healthy donors (dated 2017 in TCRdb). Libraries were constructed by the immunoSEQ multiplex PCR assay. For the multiplex PCR, a mixture combining 60 forward primers for TCR Vbeta segments and 13 reverse primers for TCR Jbeta segments was used. Imported from immuneACCESS, the table was reduced by TCRdb to in-frame sequences with V and J called. These copies leave out some clones; in studies compared against another copy, an unresolved V gene accounts for under half, and the cause of the remainder is not known. In this sample the table shows some 140,000 clones, about four fifths of which occur a single time. About 4.9% of the sample rests with the top ten. The sample comprised PBMCs. The origin of the receptors is a man younger than 45 in good health.

This sequence joins TRBV7-9 and TRBJ2-7; 8 bases match TRBD2. The CDR3 contains 15 residues. CDR1 is SEHNR and CDR2 is FQNEAQ in the germline V gene (reference sequence). V was clipped by 5 bases and J by 7 bases; unmatched bases: 13. For the CDR3, the DNA is TGTGCCAGCAGCAGACTAGCGAACGCGGTGGGGGAGCAGTACTTC. Protein product: CASSRLANAVGEQYF. Supplemented by reference TRBV7-9 and TRBJ2-7, the full variable domain reads DTGVSQNPRHKITKRGQNVTFRCDPISEHNRLYWYRQTLGQGPEFLTYFQNEAQLEKSRLLSDRFSAERPKGSFSTLEIQRTEQGDSAMYLCASSRLANAVGEQYFGPGTRLTVT.

The chain is built from TRBV5-4 and TRBJ2-7; 9 positions agree with TRBD2. V lost 6 bases, J lost 4 bases, and 11 bases stayed unmatched. Germline assignment: CDR1 SGHNT and CDR2 YYREEE (reference sequence). The CDR3 consists of 15 residues. The CDR3 region is CASKVLTSGPYEQYF. The DNA for the CDR3 is TGTGCCAGCAAAGTTTTGACTAGCGGACCGTACGAGCAGTACTTC.

In DNA, the CDR3 is TGCGCCAGCAGTGCCGGGGCTAGCGGGAGAGATACGCAGTATTTT. Its translation is CASSAGASGRDTQYF. The genes are TRBV10-2 and TRBJ2-3, with 10 bases lining up with TRBD2. From germline, CDR1 is WSHSY and CDR2 SAAADI. CDR3 length: 15 amino acids. Losses at the gene ends were 4 bases for V and 5 bases for J; bases not matched to a gene: 6.

This chain links TRBV7-9 with TRBJ2-1, with 12 bases fitting TRBD2. This CDR3 comprises 15 residues. The junction had 6 bases not matched to a gene; V was cut back by 5 bases and J by 7 bases. In germline, CDR1 is SEHNR, CDR2 FQNEAQ (reference sequence). As DNA, the CDR3 is TGTGCCAGCAGCGCTAGCGGGAGGGCAGGGAATGAGCAGTTCTTC. Encoded protein: CASSASGRAGNEQFF.

This clone was seen a handful of times. The chain links TRBV18 to TRBJ2-2; TRBD2 matches at 7 bases. This CDR3 is built from 18 residues. In germline, CDR1 is KGHSH, CDR2 LQKENI. V lost 3 bases to trimming and J lost 2 bases; unmatched junction nucleotides: 12. The CDR3 DNA is TGTGCCAGCTCACCCTCCAACGTGGCGGGAGCCAACACCGGGGAGCTGTTTTTT. Encoded protein: CASSPSNVAGANTGELFF.

The gene calls are TRBV29-1 and TRBJ1-4; D perhaps matches TRBD1 (5 bases). Germline V gene data show CDR1 as SQVTM and CDR2 as ANQGSEA. V lost 5 bases and J 4 bases, leaving 11 bases between the germline ends. This CDR3 is built from 13 residues. CDR3 loop: CSVSGGSNEKLFF. For the CDR3, the DNA is TGCAGCGTTTCCGGGGGGAGTAATGAAAAACTGTTTTTT.

The V gene is TRBV28, the J gene TRBJ1-1, with D unresolved. Trimming removed 4 bases at V and 10 bases at J, with 16 bases between. CDR3 length equals 13 residues. Germline V gene lookup returns CDR1 MDHEN and CDR2 SYDVKM. CDR3 DNA: TGTGCCAGCAGTTATCGGTCGCGCCGGGTAGCTTTCTTT. Amino acids: CASSYRSRRVAFF.

The chain couples TRBV7-2 to TRBJ2-5; a weak D match, TRBD1 (5 bases). The CDR3 has 14 residues. Germline V CDR1 and CDR2: SGHTA, FQGNSA. Trimming cost V 0 bases and J 5 bases, with 10 bases left between them. The CDR3 is CASSLATGWETQYF. Here the CDR3 DNA reads TGTGCCAGCAGCTTAGCTACAGGATGGGAGACCCAGTACTTC. Full variable domain (rest looked up from reference TRBV7-2 and TRBJ2-5): GAGVSQSPSNKVTEKGKDVELRCDPISGHTALYWYRQSLGQGLEFLIYFQGNSAPDKSGLPSDRFSAERTGGSVSTLTIQRTQQEDSAVYLCASSLATGWETQYFGPGTRLLVL.

This clone is a singleton in its sample. The genes are TRBV9 and TRBJ2-7; 12 nucleotides match TRBD2. Germline-derived CDR1 and CDR2 are SGDLS and YYNGEE. The CDR3 has 15 residues. V dropped 0 bases and J dropped 6; count of bases not matched to a gene: 4. CDR3 bases: TGTGCCAGCAGCGTAGACGGGGGACTAGCGGGCGAGCAGTACTTC. The encoded protein is CASSVDGGLAGEQYF. Full variable domain (missing parts from reference TRBV9 and TRBJ2-7): DSGVTQTPKHLITATGQRVTLRCSPRSGDLSVYWYQQSLDQGLQFLIQYYNGEERAKGNILERFSAQQFPDLHSELNLSSLELGDSALYFCASSVDGGLAGEQYFGPGTRLTVT.

The chain uses TRBV5-5 and TRBJ2-5, with 9 bases fitting TRBD2. The CDR3 spans 16 residues. In germline, CDR1 is SGHKS, CDR2 YYEKEE (reference sequence). V trimming: 4 bases; J trimming: 5 bases; junction bases outside the gene matches: 12. The CDR3 is CASSLSTSGGGETQYF. The DNA of the CDR3 is TGTGCCAGCAGCCTATCGACTAGCGGAGGGGGGGAGACCCAGTACTTC.

The chain carries TRBV25-1 and TRBJ2-5, with 7 nucleotides matching TRBD1. The CDR3 covers 15 residues. CDR1 is MGHDK and CDR2 is SYGVNS in the germline V gene. V trimming: 3 bases; J trimming: 5 bases; junction bases outside the gene matches: 9. The CDR3 nucleotides read TGTGCCAGCAGTGATCTCAACAGGGGTAGGGAGACCCAGTACTTC. This codes for CASSDLNRGRETQYF.

The V and J genes are TRBV5-1 and TRBJ1-2; 7 bases match TRBD1. Germline V gene lookup returns CDR1 SGHRS and CDR2 YFSETQ. The CDR3 is 14 amino acids. The V and J ends lost 3 bases and 7 bases, in that order; junction bases with no gene match: 9. CDR3 bases: TGCGCCAGCAGCTACACAGGGGACGGAGGTGGCTACACCTTC. Translation: CASSYTGDGGGYTF.

The gene calls are TRBV29-1 and TRBJ1-5; 8 nucleotides match TRBD1. Germline V gene sequence: CDR1 SQVTM, CDR2 ANQGSEA. The CDR3 covers 16 residues. V lost 6 bases and J lost 3; bases outside the gene matches: 13. CDR3 loop: CSVSGAGTGPNQPQHF. Written as DNA, the CDR3 is TGCAGCGTCTCAGGGGCCGGGACAGGACCCAATCAGCCCCAGCATTTT.

This rearrangement joins TRBV13 to TRBJ2-1; 10 bases are shared with TRBD1. CDR3 length equals 17 residues. The V and J ends lost 5 bases and 2 bases, in that order; junction bases with no gene match: 9. Germline CDR1 and CDR2: PRHDT and FYEKMQ (reference sequence). CDR3: CASSLQTGTGAYNEQFF. In nucleotides, the CDR3 is TGTGCCAGCAGCCTCCAGACCGGGACAGGGGCCTACAATGAGCAGTTCTTC.

The J gene is TRBJ2-1, the V gene TRBV5-1; 7 nucleotides agree with TRBD1. There are 16 residues in the CDR3. The V gene's germline CDR1 is SGHRS and CDR2 YFSETQ. Losses at the gene ends were 3 bases for V and 5 bases for J; bases not matched to a gene: 11. The CDR3 coding sequence is TGCGCCAGCAGCTGGGGGACCTGGGACAGCAACAATGAGCAGTTCTTC. This sequence encodes CASSWGTWDSNNEQFF.

This clone was found a few times. The chain carries TRBV19 and TRBJ2-1, with a possible D match to TRBD1 (6 bases). From germline, CDR1 is LNHDA and CDR2 SQIVND (reference sequence). Trimming shortened V by 7 bases and J by 4 bases, and 14 bases separated the two germline ends. The CDR3 has 14 amino acids. The CDR3 DNA sequence: TGTGCCAGTACCCACAGGGTTGGATACAATGAGCAGTTCTTC. Protein product: CASTHRVGYNEQFF. The variable domain in full, with the rest retrieved from reference TRBV19 and TRBJ2-1, is DGGITQSPKYLFRKEGQNVTLSCEQNLNHDAMYWYRQDPGQGLRLIYYSQIVNDFQKGDIAEGYSVSREKKESFPLTVTSAQKNPTAFYLCASTHRVGYNEQFFGPGTRLTVL.

The CDR3 reads CASAGGRTEAFF. CDR3 sequence (DNA): TGTGCTTCGGCAGGGGGCAGAACTGAAGCTTTCTTT. The V and J genes are TRBV13 and TRBJ1-1; TRBD1 aligns across 8 bases. CDR3 length: 12 amino acids. Germline V gene data show CDR1 as PRHDT and CDR2 as FYEKMQ (reference sequence).

The rearrangement uses TRBV6-5 and TRBJ2-1; D is perhaps TRBD2 (6 bases). Trimming pared 2 bases from V and 0 bases from J, leaving 11 bases between. The CDR3 covers 16 residues. CDR1 is MNHEY and CDR2 is SVGAGI in the germline V gene. CDR3 loop: CASSYGAGSSYNEQFF. The CDR3 DNA is TGTGCCAGCAGTTACGGGGCGGGGAGCTCCTACAATGAGCAGTTCTTC.